Detailed here is one T cell receptor beta chain. Deletions cut 8 bases from V and 8 bases from J, with 15 bases between. Germline V gene data show CDR1 as MNHEY and CDR2 as SVGAGI. CDR3 length: 13 amino acids. Investigators isolated RNA and reverse transcribed it into cDNA to act as the sequencing template. TCRdb's table, derived via immunoSEQ multiplex PCR, lists solely in-frame clones and lacks some. The sample contains over 120,000 clones, roughly 61% of which appear only once. The entry originates in a study of CD8+ T cells in alopecia areata. The source of this sequence is a human donor with alopecia areata. This rearrangement joins TRBV6-5 to TRBJ1-4, with D perhaps TRBD1 (5 bases). Here the sequenced sample was CD4+ T cells sorted from blood, taken at week 0. CDR3 region: CASFQGNLEKLFF. For the CDR3, the DNA is TGTGCCAGCTTTCAGGGAAACCTCGAAAAACTGTTTTTT.